This T cell receptor beta chain was obtained from a study of blood T cell repertoires in COVID-19. Study summary: Some COVID-19 samples were acute and others convalescent; all came from the United States, Italy and Spain.

The CDR3 sequence is 13 residues long. Losses at the gene ends were 6 bases for V and 3 bases for J; bases not matched to a gene: 2. Germline assignment: CDR1 MDHEN and CDR2 SYDVKM. Produced via immunoSEQ multiplex PCR; TCRdb's table is partial and in-frame only. This table has 200,000 or so clones, 88% appearing once. The sequencing sample was made of peripheral blood. The genes are TRBV28 and TRBJ1-2; TRBD1 agrees at 9 bases. The source is a man aged 70 or older with acute or convalescent COVID-19. Written as DNA, the CDR3 is TGTGCCAGCAGGCGGACAGGGGACTATGGCTACACCTTC. Translation: CASRRTGDYGYTF.